The next 32 T cell receptor beta chains were all read from a single sample in a study of T-cell memory formation after mild COVID-19. One entry per CDR3 protein results from TCRdb running MiXCR on the 5' RACE reads. This table has around 340,000 distinct CDR3 sequences, less than 20% appearing once. Sequenced: PBMCs or a T cell subset sorted from them (not recorded which). These TCRs come from a man younger than 30 who had mild COVID-19 (a few samples of this study predate the infection). Cell type and time point are not known.

This clonotype came up a few times. V usage is TRBV5-1 and J usage is TRBJ2-2, with D maybe TRBD2 (5 bases). This CDR3 region has 14 residues. Germline V lookup: CDR1 SGHRS, CDR2 YFSETQ. The V end lost 0 bases, the J end lost 5 bases, and 8 bases lay between the germline ends. CDR3 loop: CASSLARETGELFF. CDR3 in DNA: TGCGCCAGCAGCTTGGCGAGGGAAACCGGGGAGCTGTTTTTT.

The J gene is TRBJ1-2, the V gene TRBV12-3 or TRBV12-4, with unresolved D. The CDR3 runs to 18 residues. Trimming cost V 6 bases and J 2 bases, with 25 bases left between them. This chain's CDR3 is CASSLVVGGSTTNYGYTF. The CDR3 bases are TGTGCCAGCAGCCTCGTGGTTGGAGGGAGCACTACCAACTATGGCTACACCTTC.

The V call is TRBV28, the J call TRBJ2-3, with 16 bases matching TRBD2. CDR1 is MDHEN, CDR2 SYDVKM, per germline. This CDR3 is 18 amino acids long. With V trimmed by 4 bases and J by 2 bases, 6 bases remained unmatched. The CDR3 reads CASSWAGLAGGVTDTQYF. The CDR3 coding sequence is TGTGCCAGCAGTTGGGCGGGACTAGCGGGGGGGGTCACAGATACGCAGTATTTT.

This clonotype was observed at least ten times. The chain uses TRBV7-9 and TRBJ2-7; D might be TRBD2 (5 bases). V was cut by 4 bases and J by 2 bases, with 6 bases left in between. CDR3 length equals 12 residues. The germline CDR1 and CDR2 sequences are SEHNR and FQNEAQ (reference sequence). CDR3 protein: CASSSGTYEQYF. DNA for the CDR3: TGTGCCAGCAGCTCCGGGACCTACGAGCAGTACTTC.

This clonotype appeared a few times. In DNA, the CDR3 is TGTGCCAGCAGCCAAGAAGCTGGTTTGGGCGGTGGCTACACCTTC. Amino acid sequence: CASSQEAGLGGGYTF. J is TRBJ1-2 and V is TRBV7-2; no definite D call. The CDR3 is 15 residues long. Germline CDR1 and CDR2: SGHTA and FQGNSA. Trimming cost V 5 bases and J 7 bases, with 20 bases left between them.

The chain joins TRBV20-1 to TRBJ1-5; 9 bases are shared with TRBD1. CDR3 length: 13 amino acids. CDR1 is DFQATT and CDR2 is SNEGSKA in the germline V gene (reference sequence). V trimming: 3 bases; J trimming: 7 bases; junction bases outside the gene matches: 4. CDR3 coding DNA: TGCAGTGCTAGTGCGGACAGGGGACAGCCCCAGCATTTT. Protein product: CSASADRGQPQHF.

This clonotype came up a few times. The chain employs TRBV18 and TRBJ2-3, with 10 bases identical to TRBD1. Germline CDR1 is KGHSH and CDR2 is LQKENI. This CDR3 spans 15 amino acids. The V gene end was trimmed by 2 bases and the J gene end by 4 bases; junction bases not matched to a gene: 3. The DNA of the CDR3 is TGTGCCAGCTCACCAGGGACAGGGGCTCCAGATACGCAGTATTTT. Amino acid sequence: CASSPGTGAPDTQYF.

The V gene is TRBV6-2 or TRBV6-3, the J gene TRBJ2-3; D may correspond to TRBD1 or TRBD2 (6 bases each). The V gene's germline CDR1 is MNHEY and CDR2 SVGEGT. The CDR3 is 15 residues long. V lost 6 bases, J lost 0 bases, and 13 bases lay in between. This CDR3 is CASRGGTPSTDTQYF. The DNA for the CDR3 is TGTGCCAGCAGGGGCGGGACACCTAGCACAGATACGCAGTATTTT.

The chain couples TRBV6-6 to TRBJ2-7; 7 bases agree with TRBD1. V was clipped by 5 bases and J by 2 bases; unmatched bases: 6. The CDR3 runs 14 residues. From germline, CDR1 is MNHNY and CDR2 SVGAGI (reference sequence). CDR3 bases: TGTGCCAGCAGTCCCGGGACAGATCCCTACGAGCAGTACGTC. Its translation: CASSPGTDPYEQYV.

In its sample, this clonotype was seen a few times. The genes are TRBV7-7 and TRBJ2-5; 8 nucleotides match TRBD2. Germline V gene lookup returns CDR1 SSHAT and CDR2 FNYEAQ (reference sequence). The CDR3 is 15 residues long. The CDR3: CASAMLAGHQETQYF. The CDR3 nucleotides read TGTGCTAGCGCCATGCTAGCGGGCCACCAAGAGACCCAGTACTTC.

This clonotype has a handful of counts. The chain joins TRBV6-5 to TRBJ2-6, with TRBD2 as a possible D gene (7 bases). The germline gives CDR1 MNHEY, CDR2 SVGAGI. This CDR3 has 18 amino acids. V was shortened by 6 bases and J by 4 bases, with 22 bases between the two germline ends. The CDR3 DNA sequence: TGTGCCAGCAGCCTCTGGGAGGGGGGGGACTCCGGGGCCAACGTCCTGACTTTC. This encodes CASSLWEGGDSGANVLTF.

This clonotype has only a few counts. This rearrangement joins TRBV4-3 to TRBJ2-1; 7 bases map to TRBD2. The CDR3 totals 16 residues. Germline CDR1 LGHNA, CDR2 YSLEER. Trimming removed 6 bases from V and 10 bases from J; junction bases left unmatched: 18. In DNA form, the CDR3 reads TGCGCCAGCAGACCTGGCGGAAGCGGGGACGCGGGCGAGCAGTTCTTC. It is translated as CASRPGGSGDAGEQFF.

This clonotype appeared a few times. The rearrangement uses TRBV5-1 and TRBJ2-5, with D possibly being TRBD1 or TRBD2 (5 bases each). The CDR3 sequence is 13 residues long. Germline CDR1 reads SGHRS; CDR2 reads YFSETQ. Trimming removed 3 bases from V and 5 bases from J, with 11 bases in between. CDR3 coding DNA: TGCGCCAGCAGCTGGGGCAGGGACGAGACCCAGTACTTC. Translated: CASSWGRDETQYF.

The V gene is TRBV12-3 or TRBV12-4, the J gene TRBJ1-3; the D is unclear. This CDR3 is built from 15 residues. Trimming removed 4 bases at V and 4 bases at J, with 14 bases between. CDR3 sequence reads: CASSSTSSWGNTIYF. Here the CDR3 DNA reads TGTGCCAGCAGTTCGACCTCCAGCTGGGGAAACACCATATATTTT.

This clonotype was seen at least ten times. The rearrangement joins TRBV11-2 to TRBJ2-4; 11 nucleotides align to TRBD2. CDR1 and CDR2 (germline): SGHAT, FQNNGV. Germline trimming cut 5 bases from V and 9 bases from J; bases unmatched to any gene: 9. The CDR3 contains 15 residues. The CDR3 sequence: CASSENSGGVGIQYF. CDR3 nucleotides: TGTGCCAGCAGCGAAAATAGCGGGGGGGTCGGCATTCAGTACTTC.

The chain uses TRBV7-9 and TRBJ2-7; D is uncertain. Germline loops: CDR1 SEHNR, CDR2 FQNEAQ (reference sequence). The CDR3 contains 14 residues. V lost 4 bases and J 0 bases, leaving 10 bases between the germline ends. The CDR3 DNA reads TGTGCCAGCAGCTCAGCAGATAGCTCCTACGAGCAGTACTTC. Its translation: CASSSADSSYEQYF.

This clonotype was observed many times. This chain links TRBV5-1 with TRBJ2-1, with D tentatively TRBD1 or TRBD2 (5 bases each). The CDR3 extends over 19 amino acids. Trimming removed 0 bases from V and 0 bases from J, with 19 bases in between. Germline CDR1 SGHRS, CDR2 YFSETQ. Written as DNA, the CDR3 is TGCGCCAGCAGCTTGGCAGGGACGGATTCACTCTACTCCTACAATGAGCAGTTCTTC. Amino acid sequence: CASSLAGTDSLYSYNEQFF.

CDR3 in amino acids: CASSFGRGVSKNIQYF. DNA for the CDR3: TGTGCCAGCAGTTTCGGCAGGGGAGTATCCAAAAACATTCAGTACTTC. The V gene is TRBV12-3 or TRBV12-4, the J gene TRBJ2-4; D may be TRBD1 (6 bases). V dropped 3 bases and J dropped 2 bases, with 14 bases sitting between them. This CDR3 comprises 16 residues.

The chain joins TRBV29-1 to TRBJ1-1; the D gene is possibly TRBD1 (5 bases). The CDR3 is made up of 11 amino acids. V lost 4 bases and J 6 bases, leaving 9 bases between the germline ends. Germline V gives CDR1 SQVTM, CDR2 ANQGSEA. CDR3: CSVVGVAEAFF. The CDR3 nucleotides read TGCAGCGTTGTGGGGGTCGCTGAAGCTTTCTTT. Full variable domain (outside the CDR3, taken from reference TRBV29-1 and TRBJ1-1): SAVISQKPSRDICQRGTSLTIQCQVDSQVTMMFWYRQQPGQSLTLIATANQGSEATYESGFVIDKFPISRPNLTFSTLTVSNMSPEDSSIYLCSVVGVAEAFFGQGTRLTVV.

V gene TRBV20-1 combines with J gene TRBJ2-2, with D possibly being TRBD2 (5 bases). This CDR3 region has 13 residues. The germline V gene has CDR1 DFQATT and CDR2 SNEGSKA (reference sequence). V lost 1 base and J lost 4, with 7 bases in between. CDR3 residues: CSARATITGELFF. The CDR3 DNA reads TGCAGTGCTAGAGCGACTATCACCGGGGAGCTGTTTTTT.

This clonotype was picked up many times. The V call is TRBV7-2, the J call TRBJ2-1, with 8 bases fitting TRBD1. The length of the CDR3 is 15 residues. In germline, CDR1 is SGHTA, CDR2 FQGNSA. The J segment lost 1 base and the V segment lost 4 bases, leaving 3 bases of the junction unmatched. The CDR3 DNA sequence: TGTGCCAGCAGCTCCGACAGGGGTTCCTACAATGAGCAGTTCTTC. It specifies CASSSDRGSYNEQFF.

The J gene is TRBJ2-7, the V gene TRBV29-1, with D perhaps matching TRBD2 (5 bases). Looked up from germline, CDR1 is SQVTM and CDR2 is ANQGSEA. The germline V and J ends were trimmed by 7 bases and 0 bases, with 13 bases remaining between them. The CDR3 is 13 residues long. CDR3 nucleotide sequence: TGCAGCGCCAGGCTGGCGGGCTCCTACGAGCAGTACTTC. Translation: CSARLAGSYEQYF.

The chain carries TRBV10-1 and TRBJ2-7; no firm D call. Trimming cost V 2 bases and J 3 bases, with 8 bases left between them. This CDR3 spans 13 amino acids. The V gene's germline CDR1 is WNHNN and CDR2 SYGVQD (reference sequence). CDR3 region: CASSESLSYEQYF. CDR3 DNA: TGCGCCAGCAGTGAGAGCCTCAGCTACGAGCAGTACTTC.

The V call is TRBV7-8, the J call TRBJ2-5; D possibly corresponds to TRBD2 (6 bases). V lost 1 base, J lost 4 bases, and 16 bases lay in between. The CDR3 runs to 16 residues. Per germline, CDR1 SGHVS and CDR2 FQNEAQ. Here the CDR3 reads CASSLGGGGEGETQYF. CDR3 bases: TGTGCCAGCAGCTTAGGTGGGGGAGGCGAGGGAGAGACCCAGTACTTC. Using reference TRBV7-8 and TRBJ2-5 for the parts outside the CDR3, the full variable domain is GAGVSQSPRYKVAKRGQDVALRCDPISGHVSLFWYQQALGQGPEFLTYFQNEAQLDKSGLPSDRFFAERPEGSVSTLKIQRTQQEDSAVYLCASSLGGGGEGETQYFGPGTRLLVL.

The chain links TRBV12-3 or TRBV12-4 to TRBJ1-1; D gene ambiguous. The CDR3 is 11 residues long. V lost 5 bases and J lost 4, with 5 bases in between. CDR3 sequence reads: CASSPLTEAFF. The CDR3, as DNA: TGTGCCAGCAGTCCCCTCACTGAAGCTTTCTTT.

The rearrangement links TRBV5-4 to TRBJ2-3; D is possibly TRBD1 (6 bases). Germline values: CDR1 SGHNT, CDR2 YYREEE (reference sequence). CDR3 size: 14 residues. The V end was cut by 1 base, the J end by 5 bases, with 11 bases between. CDR3 DNA sequence: TGTGCCAGCAGCTTGTGGGGGCCTAAAGATACGCAGTATTTT. Its translation is CASSLWGPKDTQYF.

This clonotype occurred many times. The V gene is TRBV12-5, the J gene TRBJ2-5; 9 bases are a match to TRBD2. From germline, CDR1 is LGHNT and CDR2 FRNRAP. There are 15 residues in the CDR3. Trimming took 2 bases from V and 4 from J; bases not matched to a gene: 5. The CDR3 region is CASGLRLAGTETQYF. The DNA for the CDR3 is TGTGCTAGTGGTTTGAGGCTAGCGGGGACAGAGACCCAGTACTTC.

There are a few counts of this clonotype. The rearrangement uses TRBV20-1 and TRBJ1-4; D ambiguous. From germline, CDR1 is DFQATT and CDR2 SNEGSKA (reference sequence). This CDR3 region has 14 residues. Trimming took 5 bases from V and 0 from J, leaving 10 bases between them. CDR3 bases: TGCAGTGCTCCAGAGAGAACAACTAATGAAAAACTGTTTTTT. This sequence encodes CSAPERTTNEKLFF.

The chain recombines TRBV10-2 with TRBJ2-6, with unresolved D. The V gene's germline CDR1 is WSHSY and CDR2 SAAADI. Trimming stripped 10 bases from V and 0 bases from J, with 7 bases between. The CDR3 runs to 13 residues. In nucleotides, the CDR3 is TGCGCCACCGGTACCTCTGGGGCCAACGTCCTGACTTTC. As protein: CATGTSGANVLTF.

This clonotype came up a few times. This may stem from a read error, because a much larger clone lies one nucleotide away. The chain employs TRBV5-1 and TRBJ1-5; possibly TRBD1 for D (6 bases). V was pared by 4 bases and J by 2 bases, with 10 bases between. This CDR3 region has 14 residues. Germline V gene sequence: CDR1 SGHRS, CDR2 YFSETQ. The CDR3: CASSPGHGNQPQHF. The CDR3 nucleotides read TGCGCCAGCAGCCCGGGACACGGCAATCAGCCCCAGCATTTT.

This clonotype was counted only a few times. This sequence joins TRBV27 and TRBJ2-3, with 7 bases identical to TRBD2. The V gene's germline CDR1 is MNHEY and CDR2 SMNVEV (reference sequence). This CDR3 contains 12 residues. With 7 bases clipped from V and 14 bases from J, the junction kept 12 bases outside the gene matches. The CDR3 region is CASTAGDLILYF. Here the CDR3 DNA reads TGTGCCAGCACTGCGGGGGACCTAATTTTGTATTTT.

This rearrangement joins TRBV7-3 to TRBJ2-2, with D hard to call. The V end lost 2 bases, the J end lost 6 bases, and 10 bases lay between the germline ends. The germline V gene encodes CDR1 SGHTA and CDR2 FQGTGA. The CDR3 contains 14 residues. The CDR3 DNA reads TGTGCCAGCAGCTTACTGTTCGGGTCCGGGGAGCTGTTTTTT. Translation: CASSLLFGSGELFF.